The sequence of this TCR beta chain was determined in a study of T-cell memory formation after mild COVID-19. One entry per CDR3 protein, called by TCRdb with MiXCR from the 5' RACE reads. The repertoire holds roughly 340,000 distinct CDR3 sequences, roughly 19% seen once, with roughly 23% in the top ten. Trimming stripped 2 bases from V and 0 bases from J, with 11 bases between. The CDR3 has 16 amino acids. Germline loops: CDR1 SGHTA, CDR2 FQGTGA. The specimen sequenced was PBMCs or a T cell subset sorted from them (not recorded which). The rearrangement links TRBV7-3 to TRBJ2-1; D is perhaps TRBD1 (5 bases). The TCR was taken from a man aged 18 to 30 who had mild COVID-19 (a few samples of this study predate the infection). Cell type and time point are not known. The CDR3, as DNA: TGTGCCAGCAGCTTACAGGGCCGAAACTCCTACAATGAGCAGTTCTTC. It is translated as CASSLQGRNSYNEQFF.